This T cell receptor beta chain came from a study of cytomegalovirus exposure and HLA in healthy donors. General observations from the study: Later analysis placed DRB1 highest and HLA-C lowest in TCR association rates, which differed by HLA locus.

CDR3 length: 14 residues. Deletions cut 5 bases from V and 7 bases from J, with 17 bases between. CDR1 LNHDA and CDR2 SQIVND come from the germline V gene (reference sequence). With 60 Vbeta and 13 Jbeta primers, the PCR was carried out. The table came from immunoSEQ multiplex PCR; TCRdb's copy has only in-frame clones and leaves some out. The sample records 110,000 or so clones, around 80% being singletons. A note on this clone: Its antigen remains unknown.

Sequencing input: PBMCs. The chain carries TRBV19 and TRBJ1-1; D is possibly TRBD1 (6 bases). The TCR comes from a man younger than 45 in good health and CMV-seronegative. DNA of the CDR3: TGTGCCAGTAGTTCGTCAGGACAGTCTATTGAAGCTTTCTTT. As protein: CASSSSGQSIEAFF.